The 7 T cell receptor beta chains in this list originate from one sample, sequenced in a study of blood T cells in healthy people across ages (dated by TCRdb to the mid-2010s). The library was built by means of 5' RACE. Data came from an Illumina HiSeq 2500. A second roughly 7 to 12 cycle PCR used a sample-barcoded 5' primer and a J-beta primer mix. TCRdb reran the public reads through fastp at Q25 and MiXCR, keeping productive beta chains. CDR3 protein sequences are deduplicated, and each keeps its most common genes and DNA. Present in this sample are around 800,000 distinct CDR3 sequences, 44% of which were seen just once. About 21% of the sample is in the top ten clones. The source material was blood. The source of these receptors is a man between 60 and 70 years old in good health.

In its sample, this clonotype was seen a few times. This chain uses TRBV3-1 with TRBJ1-5; a possible D gene is TRBD1 (5 bases). The V gene's germline CDR1 is LGHDT and CDR2 YNNKEL (reference sequence). CDR3 length equals 14 residues. Deletions cut 1 base from V and 4 bases from J, with 8 bases between. The CDR3 DNA reads as TGTGCCAGCAGCCAAGCAGGGTTAAATCAGCCCCAGCATTTT. Protein product: CASSQAGLNQPQHF.

The chain links TRBV24-1 to TRBJ2-1; D call uncertain. V gave up 6 bases and J gave up 9 bases, with 11 bases separating them. The CDR3 extends over 12 amino acids. Per germline, CDR1 KGHDR and CDR2 SFDVKD. As DNA, the CDR3 is TGTGCCACCAGTAGGGTCGGCGGTGAGCAGTTCTTC. It yields the protein CATSRVGGEQFF.

The chain is built from TRBV27 and TRBJ2-7; D call uncertain. Germline CDR1 and CDR2: MNHEY and SMNVEV (reference sequence). This CDR3 is built from 11 residues. The V end lost 7 bases, the J end lost 6 bases, and 10 bases lay between the germline ends. This chain's CDR3 is CASILGAEQYF. For the CDR3, the DNA is TGTGCCAGCATCCTAGGAGCCGAGCAGTACTTC.

This rearrangement joins TRBV27 to TRBJ1-1; D is unclear. The CDR3 spans 14 residues. Trimming took off 5 bases at V and 1 base at J, with 11 bases between the two ends. Germline values: CDR1 MNHEY, CDR2 SMNVEV (reference sequence). In nucleotides, the CDR3 is TGTGCCAGCAGTCCCTATAATCCGAACACTGAAGCTTTCTTT. It is translated as CASSPYNPNTEAFF.

The rearrangement uses TRBV6-2 or TRBV6-3 and TRBJ2-6; D is uncertain. The CDR3 has 16 residues. V shed 0 bases and J shed 0 bases, with 6 bases lying between them. In germline, CDR1 is MNHEY, CDR2 SVGEGT. DNA of the CDR3: TGTGCCAGCAGTTACTCGATCCCCTCTGGGGCCAACGTCCTGACTTTC. It translates to CASSYSIPSGANVLTF.

This clonotype was picked up a small number of times. In DNA, the CDR3 is TGTGCCAGCAGCTTCCAGGGACCCCCGACGGAAAAACTGTTTTTT. Its translation: CASSFQGPPTEKLFF. The chain carries TRBV6-5 and TRBJ1-4; a weak D match, TRBD1 (5 bases). In germline, CDR1 is MNHEY, CDR2 SVGAGI. This CDR3 region has 15 residues. V lost 6 bases, J lost 8 bases, and 19 bases lay in between.

The gene calls are TRBV27 and TRBJ2-7, with TRBD2 as a possible D gene (7 bases). V lost 5 bases, J lost 1 base, and 18 bases lay in between. The CDR3 loop spans 16 amino acids. Germline CDR1 is MNHEY and CDR2 is SMNVEV (reference sequence). CDR3 DNA sequence: TGTGCCAGCAGTCCGAGACGGGGGGCATCGTCCTACGAGCAGTACTTC. It codes for CASSPRRGASSYEQYF.